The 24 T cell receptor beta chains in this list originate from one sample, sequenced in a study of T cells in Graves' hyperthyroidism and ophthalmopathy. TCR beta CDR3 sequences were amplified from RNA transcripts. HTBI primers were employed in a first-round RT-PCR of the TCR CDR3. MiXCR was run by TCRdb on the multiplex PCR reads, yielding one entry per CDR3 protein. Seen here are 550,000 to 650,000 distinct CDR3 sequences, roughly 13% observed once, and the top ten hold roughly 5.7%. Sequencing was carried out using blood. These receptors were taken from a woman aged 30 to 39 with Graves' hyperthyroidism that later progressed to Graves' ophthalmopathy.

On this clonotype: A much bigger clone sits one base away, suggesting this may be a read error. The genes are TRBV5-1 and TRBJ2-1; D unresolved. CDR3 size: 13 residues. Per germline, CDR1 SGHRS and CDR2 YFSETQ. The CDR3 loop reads CASSFLVGNEHFF. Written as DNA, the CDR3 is TGCGCCAGCAGCTTCCTGGTGGGAAATGAGCACTTCTTC.

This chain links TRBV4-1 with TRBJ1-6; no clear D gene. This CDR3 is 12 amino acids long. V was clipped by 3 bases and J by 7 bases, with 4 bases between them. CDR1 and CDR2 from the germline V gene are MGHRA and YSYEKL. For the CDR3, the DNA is TGCGCCAGCAGCCAGCGAAATTCACCCCTCCACTTT. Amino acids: CASSQRNSPLHF.

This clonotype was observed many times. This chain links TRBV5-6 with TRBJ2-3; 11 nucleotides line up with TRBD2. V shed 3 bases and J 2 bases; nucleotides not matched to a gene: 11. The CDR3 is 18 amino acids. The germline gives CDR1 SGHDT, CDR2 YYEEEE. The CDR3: CASSSSGPTSGNTDTQYF. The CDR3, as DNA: TGTGCCAGCAGCTCCAGTGGACCGACTAGCGGGAACACAGATACGCAGTATTTT.

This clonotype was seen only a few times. The CDR3 loop is CSAAPGGEADTQYF. The CDR3 DNA is TGCAGTGCCGCGCCCGGGGGAGAAGCAGATACGCAGTATTTT. The chain carries TRBV20-1 and TRBJ2-3, with a weak D call TRBD2 (6 bases). CDR3 length: 14 amino acids. Per germline, CDR1 DFQATT and CDR2 SNEGSKA (reference sequence). The germline V and J ends were trimmed by 6 bases and 4 bases, with 17 bases remaining between them.

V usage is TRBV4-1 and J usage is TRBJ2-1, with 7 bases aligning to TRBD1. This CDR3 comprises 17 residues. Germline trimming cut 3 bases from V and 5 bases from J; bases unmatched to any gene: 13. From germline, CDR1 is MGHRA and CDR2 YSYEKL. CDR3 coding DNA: TGCGCCAGCAGCCACACGACAGGGTCTATGAGGGACAATGAGCAGTTCTTC. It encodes CASSHTTGSMRDNEQFF.

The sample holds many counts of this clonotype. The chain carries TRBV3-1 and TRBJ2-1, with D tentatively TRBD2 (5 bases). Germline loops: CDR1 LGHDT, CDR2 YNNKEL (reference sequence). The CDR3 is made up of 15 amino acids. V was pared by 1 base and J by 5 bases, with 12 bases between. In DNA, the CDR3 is TGTGCCAGCAGCCAAGTTTCTAGCAGAGACAATGAGCAGTTCTTC. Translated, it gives CASSQVSSRDNEQFF.

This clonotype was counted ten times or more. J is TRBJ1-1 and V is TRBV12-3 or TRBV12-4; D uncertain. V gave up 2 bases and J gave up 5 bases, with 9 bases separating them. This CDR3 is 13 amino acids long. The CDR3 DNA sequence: TGTGCCAGCAGTTTAAGTTCGGAAACTGAAGCTTTCTTT. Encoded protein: CASSLSSETEAFF.

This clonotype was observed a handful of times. The CDR3 DNA sequence: TGTGCCAGCAGCTTGGGGCTAGGGGGGTTCCAAGAGACCCAGTACTTC. It codes for CASSLGLGGFQETQYF. The rearrangement uses TRBV5-6 and TRBJ2-5; D possibly matches TRBD1 or TRBD2 (6 bases each). The ends were cut back, 0 bases at V and 1 base at J, with 13 bases in the middle. The CDR3 length is 16 residues. Germline V gives CDR1 SGHDT, CDR2 YYEEEE. The full variable domain, in which reference TRBV5-6 and TRBJ2-5 provide the parts outside the CDR3, is DAGVTQSPTHLIKTRGQQVTLRCSPKSGHDTVSWYQQALGQGPQFIFQYYEEEERQRGNFPDRFSGHQFPNYSSELNVNALLLGDSALYLCASSLGLGGFQETQYFGPGTRLLVL.

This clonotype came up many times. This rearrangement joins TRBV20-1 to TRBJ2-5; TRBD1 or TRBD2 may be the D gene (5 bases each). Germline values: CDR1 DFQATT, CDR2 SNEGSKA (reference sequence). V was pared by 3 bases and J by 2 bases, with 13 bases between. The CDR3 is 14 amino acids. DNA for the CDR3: TGCAGTGCTAGTCAGAGGGGCCGACAAGAGACCCAGTACTTC. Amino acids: CSASQRGRQETQYF.

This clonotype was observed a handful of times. CDR3 residues: CASSVRTGPLGVTEQFF. The CDR3 bases are TGTGCCAGCAGCGTACGGACAGGACCACTGGGGGTTACTGAGCAGTTCTTC. The J gene is TRBJ2-1, the V gene TRBV9, with 7 positions matching TRBD1. Germline V gives CDR1 SGDLS, CDR2 YYNGEE. Trimming took 1 base from V and 9 from J; bases not matched to a gene: 16. The length of the CDR3 is 17 residues.

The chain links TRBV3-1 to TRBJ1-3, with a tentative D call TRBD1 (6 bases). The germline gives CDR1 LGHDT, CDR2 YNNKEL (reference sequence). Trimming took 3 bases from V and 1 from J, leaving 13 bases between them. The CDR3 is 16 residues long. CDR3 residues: CASSHNQRGSGNTIYF. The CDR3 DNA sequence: TGTGCCAGCAGCCACAATCAAAGGGGGTCTGGAAACACCATATATTTT.

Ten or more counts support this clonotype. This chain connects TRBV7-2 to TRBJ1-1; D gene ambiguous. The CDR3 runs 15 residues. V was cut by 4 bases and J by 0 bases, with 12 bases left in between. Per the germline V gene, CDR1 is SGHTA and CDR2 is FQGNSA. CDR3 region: CASSYGLWVNTEAFF. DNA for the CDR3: TGTGCCAGCAGCTATGGGCTTTGGGTGAACACTGAAGCTTTCTTT.

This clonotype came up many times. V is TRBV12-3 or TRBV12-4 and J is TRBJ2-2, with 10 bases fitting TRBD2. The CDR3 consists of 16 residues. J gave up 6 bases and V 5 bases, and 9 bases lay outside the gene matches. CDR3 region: CASSPLAGVSAGELFF. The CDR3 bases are TGTGCCAGCAGTCCTCTAGCGGGAGTGAGCGCCGGGGAGCTGTTTTTT.

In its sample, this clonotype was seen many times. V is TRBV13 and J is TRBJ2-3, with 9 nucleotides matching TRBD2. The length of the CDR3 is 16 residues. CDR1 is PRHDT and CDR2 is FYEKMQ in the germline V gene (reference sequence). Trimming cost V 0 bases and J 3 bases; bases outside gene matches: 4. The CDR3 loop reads CASSLGPSGRTDTQYF. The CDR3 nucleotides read TGTGCCAGCAGCTTAGGCCCGAGCGGGAGGACAGATACGCAGTATTTT.

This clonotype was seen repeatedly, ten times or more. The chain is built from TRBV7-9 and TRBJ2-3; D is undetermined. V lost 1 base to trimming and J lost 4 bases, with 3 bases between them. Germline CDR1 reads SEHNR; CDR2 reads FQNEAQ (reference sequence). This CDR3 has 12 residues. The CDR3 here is CASSLGADTQYF. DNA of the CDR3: TGTGCCAGCAGCTTAGGTGCAGATACGCAGTATTTT.

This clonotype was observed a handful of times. CDR3 bases: TGCAGTGCTAGAGATCGGCTCGCAAAGACCCAGTACTTC. It translates to CSARDRLAKTQYF. The chain is built from TRBV20-1 and TRBJ2-5; D gene ambiguous. Germline loops: CDR1 DFQATT, CDR2 SNEGSKA (reference sequence). The ends were cut back, 0 bases at V and 6 bases at J, with 11 bases in the middle. The CDR3 runs 13 residues.

DNA of the CDR3: TGTGCCAGTAGTATCCCTAAGACTAGTCCAGACTACGAGCAGTACTTC. Protein sequence: CASSIPKTSPDYEQYF. This chain links TRBV19 with TRBJ2-7; D perhaps matches TRBD2 (6 bases). V dropped 3 bases and J dropped 3 bases, with 18 bases sitting between them. From germline, CDR1 is LNHDA and CDR2 SQIVND (reference sequence). This CDR3 contains 16 residues.

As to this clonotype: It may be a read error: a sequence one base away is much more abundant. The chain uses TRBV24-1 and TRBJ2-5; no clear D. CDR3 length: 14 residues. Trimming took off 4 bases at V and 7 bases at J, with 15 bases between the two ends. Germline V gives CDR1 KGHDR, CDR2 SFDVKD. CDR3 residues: CATSDTGPVGTQYF. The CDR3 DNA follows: TGTGCCACCAGTGACACCGGGCCGGTGGGGACCCAGTACTTC.

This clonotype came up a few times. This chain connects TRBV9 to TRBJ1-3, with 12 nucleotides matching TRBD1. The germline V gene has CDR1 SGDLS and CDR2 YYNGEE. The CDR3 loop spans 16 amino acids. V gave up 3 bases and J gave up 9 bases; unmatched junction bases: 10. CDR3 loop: CASSAPPGTGGFTIYF. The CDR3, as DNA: TGTGCCAGCAGCGCCCCTCCCGGGACAGGGGGCTTCACCATATATTTT.

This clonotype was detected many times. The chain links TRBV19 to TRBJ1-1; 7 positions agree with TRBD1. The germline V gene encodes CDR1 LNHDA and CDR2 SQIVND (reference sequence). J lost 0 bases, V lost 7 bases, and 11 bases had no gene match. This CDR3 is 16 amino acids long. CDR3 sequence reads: CASKIGGRSVNTEAFF. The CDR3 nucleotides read TGTGCCAGTAAGATAGGGGGCCGGAGTGTGAACACTGAAGCTTTCTTT. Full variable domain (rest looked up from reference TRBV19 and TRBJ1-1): DGGITQSPKYLFRKEGQNVTLSCEQNLNHDAMYWYRQDPGQGLRLIYYSQIVNDFQKGDIAEGYSVSREKKESFPLTVTSAQKNPTAFYLCASKIGGRSVNTEAFFGQGTRLTVV.

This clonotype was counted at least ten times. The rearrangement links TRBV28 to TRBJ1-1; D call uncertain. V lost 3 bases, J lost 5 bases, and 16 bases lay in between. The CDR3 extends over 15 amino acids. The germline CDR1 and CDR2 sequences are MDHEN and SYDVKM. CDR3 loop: CASSLGSGVKTEAFF. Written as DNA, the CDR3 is TGTGCCAGCAGTTTGGGCTCCGGCGTTAAAACTGAAGCTTTCTTT.

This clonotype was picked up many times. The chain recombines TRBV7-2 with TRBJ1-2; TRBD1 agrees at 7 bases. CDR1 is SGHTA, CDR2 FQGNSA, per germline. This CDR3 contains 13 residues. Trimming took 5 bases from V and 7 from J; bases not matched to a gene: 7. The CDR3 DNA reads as TGTGCCAGCAGCATACAGGGGATAGGTGGCTACACCTTC. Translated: CASSIQGIGGYTF.

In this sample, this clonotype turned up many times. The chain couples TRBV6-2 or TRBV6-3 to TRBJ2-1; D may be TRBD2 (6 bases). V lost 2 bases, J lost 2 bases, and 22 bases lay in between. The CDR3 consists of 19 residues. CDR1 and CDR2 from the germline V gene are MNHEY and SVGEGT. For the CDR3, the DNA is TGTGCCAGCAGTTACGTTGTGGGTAGCGGCCTAGCTACCTACAATGAGCAGTTCTTC. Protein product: CASSYVVGSGLATYNEQFF.

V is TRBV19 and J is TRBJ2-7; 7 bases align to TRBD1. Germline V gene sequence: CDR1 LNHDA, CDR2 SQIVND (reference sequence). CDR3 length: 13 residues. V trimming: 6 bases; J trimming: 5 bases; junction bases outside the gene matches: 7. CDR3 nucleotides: TGTGCCAGTAGGAAGAGAGACAGGGACGAGCAGTACTTC. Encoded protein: CASRKRDRDEQYF.